This TCR beta chain was identified during a study of T cell responses to AZD1222 COVID-19 vaccine. Overall study results and limits: Reports say nearly half of spike-specific TCRs go after unmutated variant regions. Among the donors, most were white British and more were female, and clonal diversity was possibly underestimated.

On this clone: Its cognate antigen is unknown.

The method was immunoSEQ multiplex PCR; TCRdb's version includes in-frame clones alone and lacks a portion of them. This table holds 100,000 to 150,000 clones, around 90% found once. The clonotype was recovered from an adult in good health. The sample here was peripheral blood, taken on day 0 of MenACWY control vaccination.

The CDR3 is CASRLRENTEAFF. The CDR3 bases are TGTGCCAGCAGGCTCCGGGAGAACACTGAAGCTTTCTTT. The J gene is TRBJ1-1, the V gene TRBV14; D gene uncertain. Trimming left V 6 bases short and J 1 base short, with 9 bases between. Germline loops: CDR1 SGHDN, CDR2 FVKESK. This CDR3 has 13 residues.